Listed below are T cell receptor beta chains from one sample, sequenced in a study of shared clonotypes between healthy human individuals. Assay: immunoSEQ multiplex PCR; the TCRdb copy retains only in-frame clones and omits some. This sample has millions of clones, with around 95% found just once. The specimen was naive CD4+ T cells sorted from blood. These receptors all come from a man aged 18 to 30 in good health. Both conserved end residues are part of each CDR3.

v_call	j_call	cdr3_aa
TRBV30	TRBJ1-1	CAWSAVVNTEAFF
TRBV11-2	TRBJ2-3	CASSLVGGTDTQYF
TRBV5-6	TRBJ2-1	CASSPGTNIYNEQFF
TRBV30	TRBJ1-2	CAWSTGQVEGYTF
TRBV18	TRBJ2-1	CASSPQGAYNEQFF
TRBV10-3	TRBJ1-1	CAISVDSLNTEAFF
TRBV2	TRBJ2-5	CATRAGGIGETQYF
TRBV20-1	TRBJ2-3	CSARGGITQYF
TRBV7-6	TRBJ1-4	CASSLVPGQGATEVEKLFF
TRBV5-1	TRBJ2-2	CASSPESLRAGELFF
TRBV4-3	TRBJ2-2	CASSQGSVTGELFF
TRBV6-6	TRBJ1-6	CASSRRIDQGSPLHF
TRBV4-3	TRBJ2-4	CASSRGTGLAKNIQYF
TRBV14	TRBJ1-6	CASSHPLVGQSNSPLHF
TRBV4-3	TRBJ2-7	CASSQERAGANYEQYF
TRBV6-1	TRBJ2-1	CASSDPGRGNEQFF
TRBV7-9	TRBJ2-1	CASSHYRRMDYNEQFF
TRBV30	TRBJ2-3	CAWSGGGPSTDTQYF
TRBV6-1	TRBJ1-5	CASDVVAGQPQHF
TRBV5-1	TRBJ2-1	CASSLGDRGSYNEQFF
TRBV7-8	TRBJ1-2	CASSLEGSNYGYTF
TRBV10-1	TRBJ2-4	CASSGTGGRAKNIQYF